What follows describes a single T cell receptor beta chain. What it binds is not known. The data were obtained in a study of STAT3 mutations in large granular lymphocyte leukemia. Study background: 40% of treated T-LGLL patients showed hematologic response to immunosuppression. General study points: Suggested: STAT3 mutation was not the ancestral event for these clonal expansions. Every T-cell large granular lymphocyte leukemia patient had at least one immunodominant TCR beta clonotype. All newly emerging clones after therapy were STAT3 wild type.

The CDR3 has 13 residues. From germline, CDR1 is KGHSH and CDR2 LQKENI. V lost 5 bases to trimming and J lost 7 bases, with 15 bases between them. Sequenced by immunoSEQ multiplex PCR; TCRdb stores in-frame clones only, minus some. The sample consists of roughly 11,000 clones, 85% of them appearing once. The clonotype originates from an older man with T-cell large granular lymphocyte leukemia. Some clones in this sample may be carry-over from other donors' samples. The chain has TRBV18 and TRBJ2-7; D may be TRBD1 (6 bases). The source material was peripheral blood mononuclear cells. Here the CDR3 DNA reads TGTGCCAGCTCAGGAACACAGGGCGGAGAGCAGTACTTC. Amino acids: CASSGTQGGEQYF. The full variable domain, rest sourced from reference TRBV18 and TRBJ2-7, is NAGVMQNPRHLVRRRGQEARLRCSPMKGHSHVYWYRQLPEEGLKFMVYLQKENIIDESGMPKERFSAEFPKEGPSILRIQQVVRGDSAAYFCASSGTQGGEQYFGPGTRLTVT.